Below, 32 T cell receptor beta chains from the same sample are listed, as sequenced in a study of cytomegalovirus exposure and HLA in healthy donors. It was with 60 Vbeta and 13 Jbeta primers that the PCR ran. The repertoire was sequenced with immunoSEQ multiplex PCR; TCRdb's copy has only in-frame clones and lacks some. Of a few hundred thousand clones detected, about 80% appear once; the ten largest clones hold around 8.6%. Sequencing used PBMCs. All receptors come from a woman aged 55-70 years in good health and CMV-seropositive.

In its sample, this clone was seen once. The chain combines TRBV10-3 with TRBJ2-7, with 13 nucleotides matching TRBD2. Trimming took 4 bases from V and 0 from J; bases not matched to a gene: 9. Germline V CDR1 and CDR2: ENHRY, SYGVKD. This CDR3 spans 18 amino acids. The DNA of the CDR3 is TGTGCCATCAGTGGGGGAGGACTAGCGGGAGCCAACTCCTACGAGCAGTACTTC. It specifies CAISGGGLAGANSYEQYF.

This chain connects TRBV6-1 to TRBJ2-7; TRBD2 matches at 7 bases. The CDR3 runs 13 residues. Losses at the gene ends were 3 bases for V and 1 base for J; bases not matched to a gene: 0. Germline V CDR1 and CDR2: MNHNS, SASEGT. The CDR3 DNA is TGTGCCAGCAGTGAGGGAGGGTCCTACGAGCAGTACTTC. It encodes CASSEGGSYEQYF.

The CDR3 loop is CASSLTSSGFHEQYF. The CDR3 DNA sequence: TGTGCCAGCAGCTTAACGTCGTCCGGGTTCCACGAGCAGTACTTC. This chain links TRBV7-3 with TRBJ2-7; D not certain. V was trimmed by 0 bases and J by 5 bases, leaving 14 bases between them. The CDR3 covers 15 residues. CDR1 is SGHTA, CDR2 FQGTGA, per germline.

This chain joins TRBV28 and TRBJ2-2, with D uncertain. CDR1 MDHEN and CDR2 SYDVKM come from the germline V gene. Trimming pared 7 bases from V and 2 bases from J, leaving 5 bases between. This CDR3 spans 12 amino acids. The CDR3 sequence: CASTPNTGELFF. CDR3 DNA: TGTGCCAGCACCCCAAACACCGGGGAGCTGTTTTTT.

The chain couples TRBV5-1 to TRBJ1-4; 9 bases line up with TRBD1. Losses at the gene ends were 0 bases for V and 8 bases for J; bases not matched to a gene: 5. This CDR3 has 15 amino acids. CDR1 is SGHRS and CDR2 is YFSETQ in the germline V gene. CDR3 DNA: TGCGCCAGCAGCTTGGACGGGACAGGGTACGAAAAACTGTTTTTT. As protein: CASSLDGTGYEKLFF.

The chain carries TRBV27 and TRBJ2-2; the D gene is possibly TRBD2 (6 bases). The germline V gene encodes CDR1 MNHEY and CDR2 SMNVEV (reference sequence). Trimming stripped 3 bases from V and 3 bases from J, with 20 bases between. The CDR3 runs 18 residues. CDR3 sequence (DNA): TGTGCCAGCAGTTTCCCACCTCGAGGAGGGGCCTACACCGGGGAGCTGTTTTTT. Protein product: CASSFPPRGGAYTGELFF.

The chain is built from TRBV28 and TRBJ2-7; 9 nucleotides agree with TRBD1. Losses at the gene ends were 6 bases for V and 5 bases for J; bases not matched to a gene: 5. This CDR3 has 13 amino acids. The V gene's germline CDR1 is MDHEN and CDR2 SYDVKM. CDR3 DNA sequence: TGTGCCAGCAGGGTCGGGACAGGGAACGAGCAGTACTTC. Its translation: CASRVGTGNEQYF.

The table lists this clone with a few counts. The CDR3 loop reads CASSVAGVRTDTQYF. CDR3 bases: TGTGCCAGCAGCGTAGCAGGGGTCCGGACAGATACGCAGTATTTT. The chain is built from TRBV9 and TRBJ2-3; perhaps TRBD1 as D (6 bases). The CDR3 covers 15 residues. Trimming removed 0 bases from V and 3 bases from J, with 11 bases in between. Germline V CDR1 and CDR2: SGDLS, YYNGEE.

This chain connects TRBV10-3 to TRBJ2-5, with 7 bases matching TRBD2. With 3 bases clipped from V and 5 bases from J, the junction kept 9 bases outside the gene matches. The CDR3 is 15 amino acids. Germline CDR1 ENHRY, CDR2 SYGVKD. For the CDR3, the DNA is TGTGCCATCAGTGAAGTGGCGGGAGTAGGGGAGACCCAGTACTTC. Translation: CAISEVAGVGETQYF.

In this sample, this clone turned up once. DNA for the CDR3: TGTGCCAGCGTTGGAACAGGGGGCTACAATGAGCAGTTCTTC. This encodes CASVGTGGYNEQFF. The chain has TRBV6-1 and TRBJ2-1; 8 bases align to TRBD1. The CDR3 covers 14 residues. V was clipped by 8 bases and J by 3 bases; unmatched bases: 6. Germline lookup yields CDR1 MNHNS and CDR2 SASEGT.

CDR3 residues: CASSFGRAGEDFF. As DNA, the CDR3 is TGTGCCAGCAGCTTCGGCAGGGCGGGGGAGGATTTCTTT. The chain carries TRBV11-1 and TRBJ1-1; weak D call: TRBD1 (5 bases). The V end lost 3 bases, the J end lost 13 bases, and 18 bases lay between the germline ends. The CDR3 sequence is 13 residues long. Germline V gives CDR1 SGHAT, CDR2 FQDESV (reference sequence). Variable domain in full (rest from reference TRBV11-1 and TRBJ1-1): EAEVAQSPRYKITEKSQAVAFWCDPISGHATLYWYRQILGQGPELLVQFQDESVVDDSQLPKDRFSAERLKGVDSTLKIQPAELGDSAMYLCASSFGRAGEDFFGQGTRLTVV.

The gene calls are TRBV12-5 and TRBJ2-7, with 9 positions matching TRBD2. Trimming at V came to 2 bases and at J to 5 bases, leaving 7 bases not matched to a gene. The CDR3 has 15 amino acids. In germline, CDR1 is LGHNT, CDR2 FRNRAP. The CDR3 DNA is TGTGCTAGTGGTTTGAATAGCGGGAGAAGGAACGAGCAGTACTTC. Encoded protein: CASGLNSGRRNEQYF.

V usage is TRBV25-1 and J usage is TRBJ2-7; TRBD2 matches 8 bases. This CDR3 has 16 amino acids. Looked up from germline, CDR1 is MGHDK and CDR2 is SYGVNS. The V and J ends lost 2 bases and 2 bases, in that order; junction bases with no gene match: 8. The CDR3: CASSELPREGAYEQYF. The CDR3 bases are TGTGCCAGCAGTGAACTCCCCCGGGAGGGAGCCTACGAGCAGTACTTC.

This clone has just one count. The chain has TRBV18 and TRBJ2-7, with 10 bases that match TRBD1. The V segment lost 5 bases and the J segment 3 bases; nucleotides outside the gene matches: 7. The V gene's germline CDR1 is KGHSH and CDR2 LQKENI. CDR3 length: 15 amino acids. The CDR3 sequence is CASSGGTGALYEQYF. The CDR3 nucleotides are TGTGCCAGCTCAGGGGGGACAGGGGCTCTCTACGAGCAGTACTTC.

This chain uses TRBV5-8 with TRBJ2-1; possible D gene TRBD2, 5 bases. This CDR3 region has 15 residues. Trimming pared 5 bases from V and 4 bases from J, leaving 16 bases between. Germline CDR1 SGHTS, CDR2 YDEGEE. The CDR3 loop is CASSRAERIYNEQFF. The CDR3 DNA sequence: TGTGCCAGCAGTAGAGCGGAACGAATATACAATGAGCAGTTCTTC. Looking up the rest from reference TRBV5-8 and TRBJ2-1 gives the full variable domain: EAGVTQSPTHLIKTRGQQATLRCSPISGHTSVYWYQQALGLGLQFLLWYDEGEERNRGNFPPRFSGRQFPNYSSELNVNALELEDSALYLCASSRAERIYNEQFFGPGTRLTVL.

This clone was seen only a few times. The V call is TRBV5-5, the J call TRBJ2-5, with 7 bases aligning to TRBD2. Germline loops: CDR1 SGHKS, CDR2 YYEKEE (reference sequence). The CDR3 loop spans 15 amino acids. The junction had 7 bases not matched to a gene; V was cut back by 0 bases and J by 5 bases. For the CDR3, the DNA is TGTGCCAGCAGCTTGGGTACTAGCGCGGGGGAGACCCAGTACTTC. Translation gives CASSLGTSAGETQYF.

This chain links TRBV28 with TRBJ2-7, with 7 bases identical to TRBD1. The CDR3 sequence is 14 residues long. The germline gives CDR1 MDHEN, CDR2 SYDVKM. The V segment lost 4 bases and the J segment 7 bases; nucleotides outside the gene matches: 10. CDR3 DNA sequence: TGTGCCAGCAGTTCCGGGACAGATCCTCGGGAGCAGTACTTC. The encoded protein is CASSSGTDPREQYF.

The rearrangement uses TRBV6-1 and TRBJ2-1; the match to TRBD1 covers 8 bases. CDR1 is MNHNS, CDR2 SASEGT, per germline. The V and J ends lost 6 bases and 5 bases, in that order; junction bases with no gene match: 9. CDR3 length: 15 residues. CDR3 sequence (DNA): TGTGCCAGCAGCACGGACAGGGTCACTCACAATGAGCAGTTCTTC. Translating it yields CASSTDRVTHNEQFF.

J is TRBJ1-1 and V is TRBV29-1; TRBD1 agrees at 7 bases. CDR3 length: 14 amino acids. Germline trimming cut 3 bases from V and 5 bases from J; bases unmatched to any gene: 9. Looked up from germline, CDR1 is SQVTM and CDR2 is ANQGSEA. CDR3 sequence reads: CSVDERGRSTEAFF. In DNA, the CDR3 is TGCAGCGTTGATGAGAGGGGGCGCAGTACTGAAGCTTTCTTT.

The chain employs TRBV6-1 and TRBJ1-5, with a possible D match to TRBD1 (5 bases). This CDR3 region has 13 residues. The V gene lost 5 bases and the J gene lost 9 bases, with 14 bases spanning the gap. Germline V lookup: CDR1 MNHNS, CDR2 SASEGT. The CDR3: CASSSDSATPQHF. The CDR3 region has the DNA TGTGCCAGCAGTTCCGACAGCGCTACGCCCCAGCATTTT.

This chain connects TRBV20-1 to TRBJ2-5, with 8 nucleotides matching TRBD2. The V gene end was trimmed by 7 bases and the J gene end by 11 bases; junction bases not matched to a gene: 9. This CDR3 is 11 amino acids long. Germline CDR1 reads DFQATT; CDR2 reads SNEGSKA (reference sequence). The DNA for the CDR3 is TGCAGTGTCCCGCTCCGGGAGGGACAGTACTTC. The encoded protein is CSVPLREGQYF.

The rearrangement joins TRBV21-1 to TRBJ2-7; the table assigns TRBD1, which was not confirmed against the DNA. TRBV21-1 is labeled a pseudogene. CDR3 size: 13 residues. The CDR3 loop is CASSKNQSYEQYF. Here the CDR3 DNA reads TGTGCCAGCAGCAAAAATCAGTCCTACGAGCAGTACTTC.

CDR3 bases: TGTGCCAGAACCCCGATCGGGGGTCTGAGCGGAACCTTC. Protein product: CARTPIGGLSGTF. This rearrangement joins TRBV7-5 to TRBJ1-2. TRBV7-5 is noted as a pseudogene. CDR3 length: 13 residues.

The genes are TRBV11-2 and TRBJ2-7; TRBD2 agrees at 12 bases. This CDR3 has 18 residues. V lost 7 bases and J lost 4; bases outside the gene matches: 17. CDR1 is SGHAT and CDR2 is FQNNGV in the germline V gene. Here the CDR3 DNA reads TGTGCCAGCATCCCGGGACTAGCGGGTCTCCGGGGGACTTACGAGCAGTACTTC. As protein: CASIPGLAGLRGTYEQYF. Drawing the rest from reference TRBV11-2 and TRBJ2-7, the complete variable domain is EAGVAQSPRYKIIEKRQSVAFWCNPISGHATLYWYQQILGQGPKLLIQFQNNGVVDDSQLPKDRFSAERLKGVDSTLKIQPAKLEDSAVYLCASIPGLAGLRGTYEQYFGPGTRLTVT.

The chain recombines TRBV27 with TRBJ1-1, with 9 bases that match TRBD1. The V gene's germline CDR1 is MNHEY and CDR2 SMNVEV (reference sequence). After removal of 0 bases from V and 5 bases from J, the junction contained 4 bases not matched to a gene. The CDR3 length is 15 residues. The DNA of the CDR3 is TGTGCCAGCAGTTTATCCGGACAGGGGCGAACTGAAGCTTTCTTT. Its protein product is CASSLSGQGRTEAFF.

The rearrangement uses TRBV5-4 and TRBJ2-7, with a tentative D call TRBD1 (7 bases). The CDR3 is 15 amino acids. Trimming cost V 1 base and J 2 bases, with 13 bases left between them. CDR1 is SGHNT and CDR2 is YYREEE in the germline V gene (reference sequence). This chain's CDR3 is CASSLRGQGAYEQYF. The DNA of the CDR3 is TGTGCCAGCAGCTTGCGGGGGCAGGGGGCCTACGAGCAGTACTTC.

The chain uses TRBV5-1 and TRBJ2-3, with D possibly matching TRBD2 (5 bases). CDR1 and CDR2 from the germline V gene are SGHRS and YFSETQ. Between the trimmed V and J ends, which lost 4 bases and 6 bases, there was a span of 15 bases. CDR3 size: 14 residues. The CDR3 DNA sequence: TGCGCCAGCAGCCCGTCGGACCGAGGGGATACGCAGTATTTT. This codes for CASSPSDRGDTQYF. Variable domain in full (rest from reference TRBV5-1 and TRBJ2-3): KAGVTQTPRYLIKTRGQQVTLSCSPISGHRSVSWYQQTPGQGLQFLFEYFSETQRNKGNFPGRFSGRQFSNSRSEMNVSTLELGDSALYLCASSPSDRGDTQYFGPGTRLTVL.

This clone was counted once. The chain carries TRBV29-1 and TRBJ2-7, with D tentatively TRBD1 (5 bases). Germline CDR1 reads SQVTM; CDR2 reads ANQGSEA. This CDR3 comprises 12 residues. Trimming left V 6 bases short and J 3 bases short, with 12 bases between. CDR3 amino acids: CSVGLQGYEQYF. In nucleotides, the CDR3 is TGCAGCGTGGGGCTCCAGGGCTACGAGCAGTACTTC.

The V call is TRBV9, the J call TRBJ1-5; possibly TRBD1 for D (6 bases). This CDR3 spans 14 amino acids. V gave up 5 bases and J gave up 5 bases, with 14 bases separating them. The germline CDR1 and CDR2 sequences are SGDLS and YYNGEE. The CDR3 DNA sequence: TGTGCCAGCAGTGAACAGGGTTTGCATCAGCCCCAGCATTTT. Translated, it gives CASSEQGLHQPQHF.

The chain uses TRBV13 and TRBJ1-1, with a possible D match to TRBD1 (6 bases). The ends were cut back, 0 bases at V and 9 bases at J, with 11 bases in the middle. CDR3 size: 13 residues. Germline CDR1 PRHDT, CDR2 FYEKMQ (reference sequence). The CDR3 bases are TGTGCCAGCAGCTTAGGAGGGGGGGCTCAAGCTTTCTTT. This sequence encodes CASSLGGGAQAFF.

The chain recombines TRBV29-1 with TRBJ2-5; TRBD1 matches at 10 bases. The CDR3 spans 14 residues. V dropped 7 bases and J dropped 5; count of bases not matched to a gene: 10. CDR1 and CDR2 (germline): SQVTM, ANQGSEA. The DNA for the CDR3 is TGCAGCGCGCGCCGGGACAGGGGATCGGAGACCCAGTACTTC. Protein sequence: CSARRDRGSETQYF.

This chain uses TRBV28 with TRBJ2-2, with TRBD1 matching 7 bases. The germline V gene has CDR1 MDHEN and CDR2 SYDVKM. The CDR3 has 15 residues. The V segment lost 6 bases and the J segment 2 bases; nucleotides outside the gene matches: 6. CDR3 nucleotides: TGTGCCAGCAGGCAGACAGGGTTCAACACCGGGGAGCTGTTTTTT. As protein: CASRQTGFNTGELFF. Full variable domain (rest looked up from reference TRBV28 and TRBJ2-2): DVKVTQSSRYLVKRTGEKVFLECVQDMDHENMFWYRQDPGLGLRLIYFSYDVKMKEKGDIPEGYSVSREKKERFSLILESASTNQTSMYLCASRQTGFNTGELFFGEGSRLTVL.